The 10 T cell receptor beta chains below come from one sample, sequenced in a study of a mutant IDH1 vaccine in newly diagnosed glioma. Data came from immunoSEQ multiplex PCR; TCRdb stores just in-frame clones and leaves some out. Of almost 95,000 clones in the sample, 85% to 90% were seen once. The time point denotes: week 47, end of study. In the vaccine, a single dose held 300 ug of the mutant IDH1 20-mer peptide, along with topical imiquimod. Their antigen targets remain unknown. The specimen was PBMCs, collected from a glioma patient whose treatment included an IDH1 peptide vaccine. These receptors were obtained from a woman aged 45 to 65 with glioma.

This clone was counted once. The chain recombines TRBV7-9 with TRBJ2-2; 9 bases match TRBD1. Trimming cost V 5 bases and J 4 bases; bases outside gene matches: 8. The CDR3 length is 16 residues. Germline loops: CDR1 SEHNR, CDR2 FQNEAQ (reference sequence). The CDR3 spells CASSVYRGRTTGELFF. The DNA of the CDR3 is TGTGCCAGCAGCGTTTACAGGGGGCGGACCACCGGGGAGCTGTTTTTT.

The CDR3 protein is CASSHGSGQGSPLHF. Here the CDR3 DNA reads TGTGCCAGCAGCCACGGATCGGGACAGGGTTCACCCCTCCACTTT. The genes are TRBV4-2 and TRBJ1-6; 9 bases map to TRBD1. The germline V gene encodes CDR1 LGHNA and CDR2 YNFKEQ. This CDR3 comprises 15 residues. V lost 3 bases and J lost 9; bases outside the gene matches: 6.

J is TRBJ1-1 and V is TRBV7-2; the D gene is possibly TRBD1 (5 bases). Trimming left V 3 bases short and J 6 bases short, with 11 bases between. Germline assignment: CDR1 SGHTA and CDR2 FQGNSA. This CDR3 is 13 amino acids long. The CDR3 coding sequence is TGTGCCAGCAGCTTTGGCAGGGACCCTGAAGCTTTCTTT. This encodes CASSFGRDPEAFF.

The chain uses TRBV11-2 and TRBJ2-2; TRBD2 matches at 8 bases. Germline assignment: CDR1 SGHAT and CDR2 FQNNGV. V was clipped by 7 bases and J by 1 base; unmatched bases: 8. The CDR3 runs 16 residues. In DNA form, the CDR3 reads TGTGCCAGCACCATTAGCGGGGCTCAGAACACCGGGGAGCTGTTTTTT. It encodes CASTISGAQNTGELFF.

The rearrangement joins TRBV7-3 to TRBJ2-5; 9 positions match TRBD2. The CDR3 runs 14 residues. The germline V gene has CDR1 SGHTA and CDR2 FQGTGA. V shed 2 bases, J shed 7 bases, and the junction held 5 bases outside the gene matches. This CDR3 reads CASSLVAGDRTQYF. CDR3 nucleotides: TGTGCCAGCAGCTTAGTAGCGGGAGACAGGACCCAGTACTTC.

This chain uses TRBV2 with TRBJ2-7; 11 nucleotides agree with TRBD1. J was trimmed by 2 bases and V by 7 bases; bases with no gene match: 4. There are 14 residues in the CDR3. Germline V gene lookup returns CDR1 SNHLY and CDR2 FYNNEI. Here the CDR3 reads CASTADRGPYEQYF. The CDR3 nucleotides are TGTGCCAGCACCGCGGACAGGGGGCCCTACGAGCAGTACTTC.

This clone came up a few times. The V gene is TRBV28, the J gene TRBJ2-7; D ambiguous. V dropped 1 base and J dropped 6 bases, with 16 bases sitting between them. The germline V gene has CDR1 MDHEN and CDR2 SYDVKM. The CDR3 is 15 amino acids. As DNA, the CDR3 is TGTGCCAGCAGTTTATTGGCCTTACCCTCCCTCGAGCAGTACTTC. This translates into CASSLLALPSLEQYF. The full variable domain, completed using reference TRBV28 and TRBJ2-7, is DVKVTQSSRYLVKRTGEKVFLECVQDMDHENMFWYRQDPGLGLRLIYFSYDVKMKEKGDIPEGYSVSREKKERFSLILESASTNQTSMYLCASSLLALPSLEQYFGPGTRLTVT.

This clone was seen a handful of times. V gene TRBV29-1 combines with J gene TRBJ1-1; 9 bases align to TRBD1. V lost 4 bases to trimming and J lost 0 bases; unmatched junction nucleotides: 6. CDR3 size: 15 residues. Germline CDR1 SQVTM, CDR2 ANQGSEA. The CDR3 here is CSVATGGSMNTEAFF. In DNA form, the CDR3 reads TGCAGCGTTGCGACAGGGGGTTCAATGAACACTGAAGCTTTCTTT.

This clone has a single count. The gene calls are TRBV5-1 and TRBJ2-2; TRBD1 might be the D (6 bases). The CDR3 covers 13 residues. With 5 bases removed from V and 7 bases from J, the gap between germline ends came to 12 bases. Germline V lookup: CDR1 SGHRS, CDR2 YFSETQ. CDR3 DNA sequence: TGCGCCAGCAGTCCCAGGGGAGACGGGGAGCTGTTTTTT. Translated: CASSPRGDGELFF.

The CDR3 sequence is CASSPSAGGTGELFF. The CDR3 DNA reads as TGTGCCAGCTCACCATCAGCGGGAGGCACCGGGGAGCTGTTTTTT. The chain joins TRBV18 to TRBJ2-2; 9 nucleotides align to TRBD2. Per germline, CDR1 KGHSH and CDR2 LQKENI. The CDR3 is 15 amino acids. Germline trimming cut 2 bases from V and 4 bases from J; bases unmatched to any gene: 2. Complete variable domain (other parts from reference TRBV18 and TRBJ2-2): NAGVMQNPRHLVRRRGQEARLRCSPMKGHSHVYWYRQLPEEGLKFMVYLQKENIIDESGMPKERFSAEFPKEGPSILRIQQVVRGDSAAYFCASSPSAGGTGELFFGEGSRLTVL.